This T cell receptor beta chain emerged from a study of vaccination effects on CD4 cells after COVID-19. Antigen-specific CD4+ T cell clonotypes were called by their expansion after viral peptide-pool culture in ViraFEST. Following an approximately ten-day culture, CD4+ T cells were purified. All study participants received two doses of BNT162b2 or mRNA-1273 vaccine. Days 3 and 7 were when half the medium was replaced with IL-2 medium. This table comes from immunoSEQ multiplex PCR, and its TCRdb copy is limited to in-frame clones, with some not included. The top ten hold approximately 7.8% of the sample, which has 25,000 or so clones, less than 85% seen once. On this clone: As yet, its antigen is unknown.

CDR3 length: 15 amino acids. Trimming left V 4 bases short and J 4 bases short, with 15 bases between. Germline CDR1 is LNHDA and CDR2 is SQIVND (reference sequence). The material was CD4+ T cells from PBMCs cultured with SARS-CoV-2 spike peptides, obtained after COVID-19 vaccination. The source of this sequence is a human donor who received a COVID-19 vaccine. V usage is TRBV19 and J usage is TRBJ2-3, with D possibly TRBD2 on 5 matching bases. The chain's CDR3 is CASSKAWETSDTQYF. The DNA for the CDR3 is TGTGCCAGTAGTAAGGCGTGGGAGACTTCAGATACGCAGTATTTT. The full variable domain, its missing parts supplied by reference TRBV19 and TRBJ2-3, is DGGITQSPKYLFRKEGQNVTLSCEQNLNHDAMYWYRQDPGQGLRLIYYSQIVNDFQKGDIAEGYSVSREKKESFPLTVTSAQKNPTAFYLCASSKAWETSDTQYFGPGTRLTVL.